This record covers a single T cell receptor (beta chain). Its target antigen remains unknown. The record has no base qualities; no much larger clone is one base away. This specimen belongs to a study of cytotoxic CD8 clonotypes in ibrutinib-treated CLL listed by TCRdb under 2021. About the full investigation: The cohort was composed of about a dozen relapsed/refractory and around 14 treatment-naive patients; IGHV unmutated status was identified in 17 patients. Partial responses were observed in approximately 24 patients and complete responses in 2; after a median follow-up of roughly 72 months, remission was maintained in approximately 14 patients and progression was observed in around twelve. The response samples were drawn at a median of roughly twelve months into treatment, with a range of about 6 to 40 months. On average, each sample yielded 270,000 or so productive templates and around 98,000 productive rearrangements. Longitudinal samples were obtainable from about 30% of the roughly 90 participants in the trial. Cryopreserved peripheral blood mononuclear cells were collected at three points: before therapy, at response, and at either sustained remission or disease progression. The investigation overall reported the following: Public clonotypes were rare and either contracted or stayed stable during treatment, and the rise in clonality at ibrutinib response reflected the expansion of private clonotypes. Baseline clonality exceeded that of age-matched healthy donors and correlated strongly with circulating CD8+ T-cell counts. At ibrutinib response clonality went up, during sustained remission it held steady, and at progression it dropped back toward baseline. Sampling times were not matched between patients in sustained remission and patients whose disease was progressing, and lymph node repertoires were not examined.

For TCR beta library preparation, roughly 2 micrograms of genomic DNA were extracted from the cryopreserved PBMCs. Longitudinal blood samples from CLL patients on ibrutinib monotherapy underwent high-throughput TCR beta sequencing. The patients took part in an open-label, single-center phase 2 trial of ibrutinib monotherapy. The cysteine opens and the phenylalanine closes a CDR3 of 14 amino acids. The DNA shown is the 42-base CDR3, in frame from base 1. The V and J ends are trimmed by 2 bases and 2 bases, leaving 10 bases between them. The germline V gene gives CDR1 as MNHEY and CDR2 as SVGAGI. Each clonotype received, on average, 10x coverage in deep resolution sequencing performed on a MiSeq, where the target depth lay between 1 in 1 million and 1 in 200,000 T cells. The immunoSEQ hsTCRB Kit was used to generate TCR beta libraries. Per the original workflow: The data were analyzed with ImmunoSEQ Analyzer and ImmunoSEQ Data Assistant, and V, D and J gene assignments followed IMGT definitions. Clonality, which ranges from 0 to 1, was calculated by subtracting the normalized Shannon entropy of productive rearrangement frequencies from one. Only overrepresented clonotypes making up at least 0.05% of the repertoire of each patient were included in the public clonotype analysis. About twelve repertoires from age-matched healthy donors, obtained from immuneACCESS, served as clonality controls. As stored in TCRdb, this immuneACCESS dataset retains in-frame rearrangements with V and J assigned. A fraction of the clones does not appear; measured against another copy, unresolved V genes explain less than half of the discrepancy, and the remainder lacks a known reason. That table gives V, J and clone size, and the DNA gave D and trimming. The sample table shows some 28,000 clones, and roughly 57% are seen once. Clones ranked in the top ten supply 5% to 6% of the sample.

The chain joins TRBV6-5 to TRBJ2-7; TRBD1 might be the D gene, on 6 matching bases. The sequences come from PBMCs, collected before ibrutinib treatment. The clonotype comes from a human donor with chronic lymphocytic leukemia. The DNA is TGTGCCAGCAGTTACAGGGGGTACCCCTACGAGCAGTACTTC. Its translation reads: CASSYRGYPYEQYF.